Listed below are T cell receptor beta chains from one sample, sequenced in a study of T cell repertoires in cytomegalovirus infection. Antigens for these TCRs are unknown. In TCRdb, the reads were re-called with MiXCR into one record per CDR3 protein. The table has 110,000 or so distinct CDR3 sequences, 30% to 35% seen once; the top ten hold 35% to 50%. This specimen was CD8+ T cells from cultured PBMCs, taken from culture after CMV antigen stimulation. All receptors derive from a human donor in good health (CMV status not recorded). Some clones in this sample may be carry-over from other donors' samples. Each CDR3 is given with its conserved first and last residue.

J gene | V gene | CDR3 protein
TRBJ2-3 | TRBV27 | CASSAIDRVADTQYF
TRBJ2-7 | TRBV6-5 | CASSYFHETGTYEQYF
TRBJ1-2 | TRBV12-3/TRBV12-4 | CASSYRQGYYGYTF
TRBJ1-5 | TRBV12-3/TRBV12-4 | CASSLSGSGQPQHF
TRBJ1-2 | TRBV20-1 | CSASGSYGYTF
TRBJ2-1 | TRBV7-2 | CASRDPGLRPTGEQFF
TRBJ1-3 | TRBV12-3/TRBV12-4 | CASSMDRDRNTIYF
TRBJ2-7 | TRBV28 | CASSSSLGYEQYF
TRBJ1-6 | TRBV12-3/TRBV12-4 | CASSFRQEDNSPLHF
TRBJ2-3 | TRBV13 | CASSFFTGRTSGVTDTQYF
TRBJ2-3 | TRBV29-1 | CSVAGGSTDTQYF
TRBJ2-4 | TRBV12-3/TRBV12-4 | CASSLWGFKNIQYF
TRBJ2-1 | TRBV5-3 | CASSTGQGSYNEQFF
TRBJ2-7 | TRBV7-2 | CASSLGTSGRYEQYF